A selection of T cell receptor beta chains follows, all from one sample in a study of OX40 agonist ivuxolimab in advanced cancers. TCRdb's table, derived via immunoSEQ multiplex PCR, lists solely in-frame clones and lacks some. The sample holds approximately 21,000 clones, approximately 87% seen once. The sample here was CD4+ or CD8+ T cells sorted from blood, taken in a trial of the OX40 agonist ivuxolimab. These receptors were taken from an adult with an advanced solid tumor such as melanoma, head and neck, liver or kidney cancer. The conserved cysteine and the conserved F or W are not part of the CDR3 here. Part of the rows lack a size; the others show once, few, many or a class for expanded clones.

TRBV10-3 NA AIRSLDSYNSPLH
TRBV5-1 NA ASSLLGPTNEKLF
TRBV6-5 NA ASSYGTGAAGNTIY
TRBV6-1 NA ASSINWGDNEQF
TRBV21-1 NA ASSKALGQALNSPLH
TRBV5-1 NA ASSPLGGRDTEAF
TRBV7-9 NA ASSQKTGTVSYEQY
TRBV27 once ASASGGEVVEQY
TRBV6-1 NA ASGDRRAGNTIY
TRBV14 NA ASSVGNTEAF
TRBV5-1 once ASIYAETQY
TRBV28 few ASSTLAGRSGYT
TRBV10-2 NA ASSEGLAGGTDTQY
TRBV29-1 few SVDVGTYEQY
TRBV4-2 NA ASSQGLASYNEQF
TRBV2 few ASSGSRTATNEKLF
TRBV7-9 NA ASSLGDTMNSPLH
TRBV4-1 NA ASSRAGVENEQF
TRBV28 NA ASRLQRGSNQPQH
TRBV5-4 NA ASSLSAGAEEQY
TRBV19 NA ASARVATGELF
TRBV30 NA ACLTARPGELF
TRBV9 few ASSAEGQWNTEAF